The entry below gives a single T cell receptor (beta chain) sequence along with its context. Its antigen is still unknown. The sorting of naive CD8 T cells used the CD8+CD4-CCR7+CD45RA+ phenotype. These data belong to a study of molecular identifiers for immune sequencing clone quantification. Findings and caveats of the study: Spiked Jurkat TCR RNA equal to one cell could reportedly be picked out among some 1 million naive cells.

Trimming removed 2 bases from V and 2 bases from J, with 16 bases in between. The germline gives CDR1 MGHRA, CDR2 YSYEKL. The CDR3 spans 17 residues. TCRdb reanalysed the PCR reads using MiXCR and keeps one entry per CDR3 protein. The table has just under 65,000 distinct CDR3 sequences, around a sixth seen once; the top ten hold 1.4% to 1.5%. The origin of this receptor is a human donor in good health. Some libraries in this study had Jurkat cell RNA spiked in. V gene TRBV4-1 combines with J gene TRBJ2-4, with a tentative D call TRBD1 (6 bases). What was sequenced was naive CD8+ T cells from blood, with Jurkat cell RNA spiked in. Specified subset: FACS-sorted CD8+CD4-CCR7+CD45RA+ naive T cells. CDR3 sequence (DNA): TGCGCCAGCAGCCAAACGAGGGCCACAGGGACCAAAAACATTCAGTACTTC. Translating gives CASSQTRATGTKNIQYF.